Described below is a single T cell receptor beta chain sequence and its context. Its antigen is currently unknown. The CDR3 runs to 12 residues. V lost 4 bases and J lost 9, with 10 bases in between. Germline CDR1 and CDR2: SEHNR and FQNEAQ (reference sequence). Time point defined: newly diagnosed GD, antithyroid drugs for less than 3 months. From PBMCs, RNA was extracted and then used to make the TCR library. This entry belongs to a study of regulatory T cells in long-lasting Graves disease. General study findings and limits: Persistent Graves' patients showed a TCR diversity that was lower than that of newly diagnosed ones.

Building of the TCR beta libraries involved iRepertoire HTBI primers and Arm-PCR of CDR3 regions. TCRdb called the multiplex PCR reads again in MiXCR, with one record for every CDR3 protein. The sample lists 350,000 to 450,000 distinct CDR3 sequences, 15% occurring once. This sample was shared with a second study, whose subject was T cells in Graves' hyperthyroidism and ophthalmopathy. As that study records: Newly diagnosed hyperthyroidism patients aged 18 to 65 years had disease lasting under 2 months. Initially, a first-round RT-PCR of the TCR CDR3 employed the HTBI primer set.

This TCR was recovered from a woman in her forties with Graves disease. Sample: peripheral blood mononuclear cells (PBMCs), taken at new diagnosis, from a patient treated with antithyroid drugs. The chain carries TRBV7-9 and TRBJ2-1; D is ambiguous. For the CDR3, the DNA is TGTGCCAGCAGCTCAAAAGCGCTTGAGCAGTTCTTC. It yields the protein CASSSKALEQFF.